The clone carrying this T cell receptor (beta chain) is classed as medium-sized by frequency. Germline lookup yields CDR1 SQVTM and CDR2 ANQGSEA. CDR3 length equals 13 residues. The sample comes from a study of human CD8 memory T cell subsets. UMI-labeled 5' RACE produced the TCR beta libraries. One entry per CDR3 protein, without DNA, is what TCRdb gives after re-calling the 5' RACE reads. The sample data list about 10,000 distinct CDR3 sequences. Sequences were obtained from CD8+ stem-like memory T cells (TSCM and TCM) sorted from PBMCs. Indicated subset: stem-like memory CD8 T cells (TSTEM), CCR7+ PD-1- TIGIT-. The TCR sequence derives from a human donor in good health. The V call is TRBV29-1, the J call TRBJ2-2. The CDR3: CSVEDVGSGELFF.